Listed below are T cell receptor beta chains from one sample, sequenced in a study of blood T cell repertoires in COVID-19. Profiling relied on immunoSEQ multiplex PCR, and the TCRdb table lists in-frame clones only, not all of them. Among roughly 100,000 clones, 71% were seen once, and the ten largest hold more than 0.8%. Source material: peripheral blood. These TCRs come from a human donor with acute or convalescent COVID-19. The donor label of this sample is uncertain. Both conserved end residues are part of each CDR3. D genes are given only for firm matches. Clone size is stated in some rows and not others, as once, few, many or a class when expanded.

clone size	D gene	V gene	J gene	CDR3 DNA	CDR3 protein
-	-	TRBV7-8	TRBJ2-1	TGTGCCAGCAGCTTAGAGGACTTCAGCTCCTACAATGAGCAGTTCTTC	CASSLEDFSSYNEQFF
-	-	TRBV9	TRBJ1-2	TGTGCCAGCAGCGCCTCGGCGAGGGAGTGGTATGGCTACACCTTC	CASSASAREWYGYTF
-	-	TRBV18	TRBJ2-2	TGTGCCAGCTCACCCCCCGGGACATCCTCCACCGGGGAGCTGTTTTTT	CASSPPGTSSTGELFF
-	TRBD1	TRBV24-1	TRBJ2-1	TGTGCCACCAGTGACGCCACCGGGACAGTCTCCTACAATGAGCAGTTCTTC	CATSDATGTVSYNEQFF
many	TRBD1	TRBV19	TRBJ2-3	TGTGCCAGTAGTGGGGGGGACAGGGGCCACCCTAGCACAGATACGCAGTATTTT	CASSGGDRGHPSTDTQYF
-	TRBD2	TRBV6-6	TRBJ2-3	TGTGCCAGCTTTCACGGGAGGGAGCCCACAGATACGCAGTATTTT	CASFHGREPTDTQYF
once	-	TRBV7-2	TRBJ2-5	TGTGCCAGCAGCCGGGACTCCCTCCAAGAGACCCAGTACTTC	CASSRDSLQETQYF
once	-	TRBV2	TRBJ2-7	TGTGCCAGCAGAGCATACAGGGACGAGCAGTACTTC	CASRAYRDEQYF
-	-	TRBV27	TRBJ2-7	TGTGCCAGCAGTGGACTGCCCGGTCGGTACGAGCAGTACTTC	CASSGLPGRYEQYF
-	-	TRBV3-1/TRBV3-2	TRBJ2-5	TGTGCCAGCAGCCATCTTCAGGGGACCCAGTACTTC	CASSHLQGTQYF
few	TRBD1	TRBV4-1	TRBJ2-6	TGCGCCAGCAGCCAAGTGTACAGGGGGGCTGGGGCCAACGTCCTGACTTTC	CASSQVYRGAGANVLTF
-	TRBD1	TRBV7-2	TRBJ2-1	TGTGCCAGCAGCCAACGGACAGGGATTTACAATGAGCAGTTCTTC	CASSQRTGIYNEQFF
-	TRBD2	TRBV6-5	TRBJ2-1	TGTGCCAGCAGTTACTCTAGCGGGGGAAACAATGAGCAGTTCTTC	CASSYSSGGNNEQFF
-	-	TRBV6-6	TRBJ1-1	TGTGCCAGCAGTACCTTAACAGGGAACACTGAAGCTTTCTTT	CASSTLTGNTEAFF
-	-	TRBV28	TRBJ1-1	TGTGCCAGCAGCACATATGAAGCTTTCTTT	CASSTYEAFF
few	-	TRBV30	TRBJ1-1	TGTGCCTGGATAGCGCGTGTGAGCACTGAAGCTTTCTTT	CAWIARVSTEAFF
-	TRBD1	TRBV11-2	TRBJ2-2	TGTGCCAGCAGGGGACAGGGGCCCACCGGGGAGCTGTTTTTT	CASRGQGPTGELFF
-	TRBD1	TRBV5-1	TRBJ1-6	TGCGCCAGCAGCTTGGGACAGGGGAGAAATTCACCCCTCCACTTT	CASSLGQGRNSPLHF
few	TRBD1	TRBV18	TRBJ2-1	TGTGCCAGCTCACCTATGACAGGGATCACCAATGAGCAGTTCTTC	CASSPMTGITNEQFF
-	TRBD2	TRBV10-2	TRBJ2-3	TGCGCCAGCAGTGAGTCTAAACGGGGGGGCACAGATACGCAGTATTTT	CASSESKRGGTDTQYF
few	TRBD1	TRBV27	TRBJ1-2	TGTGCCAGCAGCCGGGGACAGGCGGGGGGCTACACCTTC	CASSRGQAGGYTF
-	-	TRBV20-1	TRBJ1-5	TGCAGTGCTAGTTTAGGAGGGCCGTTTCTTAGCAATCAGCCCCAGCATTTT	CSASLGGPFLSNQPQHF
-	-	TRBV11-2	TRBJ1-6	TGTGCCAGCAGCCCCGTGGGGGGAAGTTATTCACCCCTCCACTTT	CASSPVGGSYSPLHF